This T cell receptor (beta chain) originates from a study of PD-L1 blockade in urothelial cancer. Pretreatment sampling and on-treatment sampling together yielded between 1 and 8 samples for each patient. The CDR3 is made up of 13 amino acids. Germline V gene lookup returns CDR1 SEHNR and CDR2 FQNEAQ (reference sequence). V lost 3 bases to trimming and J lost 5 bases, with 11 bases between them. Measured with immunoSEQ multiplex PCR; TCRdb has only the in-frame clones, and not every one. The table includes 100,000 or so clones, roughly 84% detected once. The source was PBMCs, collected around atezolizumab (anti-PD-L1) treatment. The TCR originated in a man aged 50 or older with urothelial cancer. The chain has TRBV7-9 and TRBJ2-7; a possible D gene is TRBD2 (5 bases). This CDR3 is CASSFGGVNEQYF. As DNA, the CDR3 is TGTGCCAGCAGCTTTGGAGGTGTCAACGAGCAGTACTTC.